This is a list of T cell receptor beta chains from one sample in a study of cytomegalovirus exposure and HLA in healthy donors. The protocol was immunoSEQ multiplex PCR, while the TCRdb copy is restricted to in-frame clones and leaves out a portion. The sample comprises some 120,000 clones, 75% to 90% of which are singletons, and over 6.5% rests with the top ten. The material sequenced was PBMCs. These TCRs come from a woman in her twenties or thirties in good health and CMV-seropositive. The CDR3 runs from the conserved cysteine through the conserved F or W. The D gene is left open where the match is weak. The size entry is marked missing in some rows and otherwise reads once, few, many or a size class.

clone_size d_call j_call v_call cdr3_length cdr3_nt cdr3_aa
NA NA TRBJ1-2 TRBV12-5 12 TGTGCTAGTGGTTTGGTACCTCCCCGGGGGTCCTTC CASGLVPPRGSF
NA NA TRBJ1-3 TRBV5-1 15 TGCGCCAGCAGCTTGGATAGATCATCTGGAAACACCATATATTTT CASSLDRSSGNTIYF
NA NA TRBJ1-5 TRBV9 13 TGTGCCAGCAGCGTAGACGGGAATCAGCCCCAGCATTTT CASSVDGNQPQHF
NA NA TRBJ2-7 TRBV21-1 15 TGTGCCAGCAGCAAAGGTAGACAGTGGGGTTACGAGCAGTACTTC CASSKGRQWGYEQYF
NA NA TRBJ1-6 TRBV30 14 TGTGCCTGGAGTGTTGAGGTTCTTAATTCACCCCTCCACTTT CAWSVEVLNSPLHF
once NA TRBJ1-6 TRBV15 15 TGTGCCACCTCTGAACAGGGTGGAAGAAATTCACCCCTCCACTTT CATSEQGGRNSPLHF
NA NA TRBJ1-5 TRBV6-5 14 TGTGCCAGCAGTCGACAGTATAGCAATCAGCCCCAGCATTTT CASSRQYSNQPQHF
once NA TRBJ2-5 TRBV6-1 15 TGTGCCAGCAGTGAACCGACAGTTTACCAAGAGACCCAGTACTTC CASSEPTVYQETQYF
NA NA TRBJ1-2 TRBV5-8 14 TGTGCCAGCAGCCGACGGGGTTGGGACTATGGCTACACCTTC CASSRRGWDYGYTF
once TRBD2 TRBJ2-3 TRBV7-9 15 TGTGCCAGCAGCTTTGGCGGGAGAGATACAGATACGCAGTATTTT CASSFGGRDTDTQYF
NA TRBD2 TRBJ2-1 TRBV7-2 16 TGTGCCAGCAGCTTAGCGGGACTAGCGGGCCACAATGAGCAGTTCTTC CASSLAGLAGHNEQFF
NA TRBD1 TRBJ1-6 TRBV28 16 TGTGCCAGCAGTACCCGGACAGGGATCAATAATTCACCCCTCCACTTT CASSTRTGINNSPLHF
NA NA TRBJ2-7 TRBV5-3 9 TGTGCCACCCCGTTGGAGCAGTACTTC CATPLEQYF
NA NA TRBJ1-4 TRBV6-5 14 TGTGCCAGCACTGGCGGGGGCACTAATGAAAAACTGTTTTTT CASTGGGTNEKLFF
NA TRBD1 TRBJ2-7 TRBV7-8 14 TGTGCCAGCCTTAGGACAGGGGCGTCCTACGAGCAGTACTTC CASLRTGASYEQYF
NA TRBD1 TRBJ2-2 TRBV5-1 14 TGCGCCAGCAGAACCAGGGGGCAAGACGGGGAGCTGTTTTTT CASRTRGQDGELFF
NA TRBD1 TRBJ1-2 TRBV6-5 15 TGTGCCAGCAGTCCCGGGACAGGGATCTTCTATGGCTACACCTTC CASSPGTGIFYGYTF
NA NA TRBJ1-1 TRBV18 15 TGTGCCAGCTCACCCCCGAACAGGGACAACACTGAAGCTTTCTTT CASSPPNRDNTEAFF
once TRBD1 TRBJ2-5 TRBV11-2 13 TGTGCCAGCAGCCCAGGGACAGAAGAGACCCAGTACTTC CASSPGTEETQYF
NA NA TRBJ1-4 TRBV6-1 15 TGTGCCAGCAGTGACCGCGGGTTTTCTAATGAAAAACTGTTTTTT CASSDRGFSNEKLFF
NA TRBD1 TRBJ2-7 TRBV29-1 15 TGCAGCGTTGAAGAGGGAGGACAGGGTACCTACGAGCAGTACTTC CSVEEGGQGTYEQYF
NA NA TRBJ1-1 TRBV29-1 11 TGCAGCGCTGGGAGTGGGACTGAAGCTTTCTTT CSAGSGTEAFF
few NA TRBJ2-1 TRBV9 14 TGTGCCAGCAGCGTAAGCGGTGTTTACAATGAGCAGTTCTTC CASSVSGVYNEQFF
NA NA TRBJ2-5 TRBV6-9 15 TGTGCCAGCACCATCGGGGGGCCCGATGGAGGGACCCAGTACTTC CASTIGGPDGGTQYF
NA NA TRBJ1-1 TRBV7-2 16 TGTGCCAGCAGCCCACTCGGGGGATTCGGGAACACTGAAGCTTTCTTT CASSPLGGFGNTEAFF
few TRBD2 TRBJ2-1 TRBV27 15 TGTGCCAGCAGTTTAGGACTAGCGGGAGACAATGAGCAGTTCTTC CASSLGLAGDNEQFF
NA NA TRBJ2-7 TRBV15 13 TGTGCCACCAGCAGGTGGGGGGAAATCGAGCAGTACTTC CATSRWGEIEQYF
NA TRBD2 TRBJ2-3 TRBV5-4 16 TGTGCCAGCAGCTTCCCGGGACTAGCGGGCACAGATACGCAGTATTTT CASSFPGLAGTDTQYF
NA NA TRBJ2-2 TRBV9 15 TGTGCCAGCAGCGTAGGTGAAGGGGCAACCGGGGAGCTGTTTTTT CASSVGEGATGELFF
NA NA TRBJ1-2 TRBV18 13 TGTGCCAGCTCACCAACAGAAAACTATGGCTACACCTTC CASSPTENYGYTF
NA NA TRBJ2-7 TRBV5-1 14 TGCGCCAGCAGCTTGTATCAGGGATCCTACGAGCAGTACTTC CASSLYQGSYEQYF
NA NA TRBJ1-1 TRBV19 14 TGTGCCAGTAGTAATCCGGGGGGAATCACTGAAGCTTTCTTT CASSNPGGITEAFF
NA NA TRBJ2-3 TRBV28 15 TGTGCCAGCAGTTCTGGGGGGAAGGGAACAGATACGCAGTATTTT CASSSGGKGTDTQYF
NA NA TRBJ1-1 TRBV27 14 TGTGCCAGCTCCCCCAGGGGACAGAACACTGAAGCTTTCTTT CASSPRGQNTEAFF
NA TRBD2 TRBJ2-2 TRBV7-2 19 TGTGCCAGCAGTCCTCTCGGTAGCGGGAGGGCCGGAAACACCGGGGAGCTGTTTTTT CASSPLGSGRAGNTGELFF
NA NA TRBJ2-4 TRBV10-3 15 TGTGCCATCAGTGAGTCGAGCAGGGAAGGAAACATTCAGTACTTC CAISESSREGNIQYF
NA TRBD2 TRBJ2-2 TRBV27 15 TGTGCCAGCAGTTTAGCGGGAGTATACACCGGGGAGCTGTTTTTT CASSLAGVYTGELFF
NA NA TRBJ1-5 TRBV28 11 TGTGCCAGCAGTTCACTTCAGCCCCAGCATTTT CASSSLQPQHF
NA TRBD1 TRBJ2-5 TRBV18 15 TGTGCCAGCTCACCTAGACAGGGGTCAGGGGAGACCCAGTACTTC CASSPRQGSGETQYF
NA TRBD1 TRBJ2-7 TRBV11-1 15 TGTGCCAGCAGCTTAGGTGACAGGGTAGGATACGAGCAGTACTTC CASSLGDRVGYEQYF
NA NA TRBJ1-3 TRBV19 16 TGTGCCAGTAGTATTACGGGAAATAGCCGCGGAAACACCATATATTTT CASSITGNSRGNTIYF
NA NA TRBJ2-2 TRBV11-3 14 TGTGCCAGCAGCCGGACTACGAACACCGGGGAGCTGTTTTTT CASSRTTNTGELFF
NA TRBD2 TRBJ2-7 TRBV28 14 TGTGCCAGCAGTTTGGCGGGGGTTTCCTACGAGCAGTACTTC CASSLAGVSYEQYF
NA NA TRBJ1-1 TRBV6-6 14 TGTGCCAGCAGTTACGGGACATCGAACACTGAAGCTTTCTTT CASSYGTSNTEAFF
NA NA TRBJ2-7 TRBV6-6 13 TGTGCCAGCAGTGGCCCGACTAGAAACGAGCAGTACTTC CASSGPTRNEQYF
few TRBD2 TRBJ2-7 TRBV2 13 TGTGCCAGCAGGGGGACTAACTTATACGAGCAGTACTTC CASRGTNLYEQYF
NA NA TRBJ2-1 TRBV18 15 TGTGCCAGCTCCAATCAGGGACACTCCTACAATGAGCAGTTCTTC CASSNQGHSYNEQFF
few NA TRBJ2-7 TRBV29-1 12 TGCAGCGTTGTGGTGGGCGGGGACGAGCAGTACTTC CSVVVGGDEQYF
NA NA TRBJ1-1 TRBV5-1 14 TGCGCCAGCGGCTCGGGGGACGCTGGCACTGAAGCTTTCTTT CASGSGDAGTEAFF
once TRBD2 TRBJ2-1 TRBV9 11 TGTGCCAGCTCCCCGGGAGGCGAGCAGTTCTTC CASSPGGEQFF
NA NA TRBJ2-2 TRBV9 16 TGTGCCAGCAGCGATCCCCTGCCCGAGGACACCGGGGAGCTGTTTTTT CASSDPLPEDTGELFF
NA NA TRBJ2-5 TRBV6-5 14 TGTGCCAGCAGTTACCTCAGGTGGTCAGAGACCCAGTACTTC CASSYLRWSETQYF
NA NA TRBJ2-7 TRBV10-3 16 TGTGCCATCAGTCGGGACATTCTGTCGGGCGGAGGCGAGCAGTACTTC CAISRDILSGGGEQYF
NA TRBD2 TRBJ2-1 TRBV4-1 15 TGCGCCAGCAGCCCTCGGGGGGGAGTTTACAATGAGCAGTTCTTC CASSPRGGVYNEQFF
once TRBD1 TRBJ1-5 TRBV11-2 13 TGTGCCAGCAGCCCCTACAGGGGGCAGCCCCAGCATTTT CASSPYRGQPQHF
once TRBD2 TRBJ2-7 TRBV28 15 TGTGCCAGCAGTCCCCTTACTAGCGGCTCCTACGAGCAGTACTTC CASSPLTSGSYEQYF
NA TRBD1 TRBJ1-5 TRBV15 14 TGTGCCACAAGCGGGGACAGGTTGAATCAGCCCCAGCATTTT CATSGDRLNQPQHF
NA TRBD1 TRBJ1-5 TRBV2 14 TGTGCCAGCACCCGCGGGACAGCAAATCAGCCCCAGCATTTT CASTRGTANQPQHF
NA TRBD1 TRBJ1-1 TRBV5-8 16 TGTGCCAGCAGCTTCCCTTCGGGACAGCCCAGTGGTGAAGCTTTCTTT CASSFPSGQPSGEAFF
NA TRBD1 TRBJ2-2 TRBV6-5 14 TGTGCCAGCAGTAGAGACAGGGACGGCGGGGAGCTGTTTTTT CASSRDRDGGELFF